Each of the 12 T cell receptor beta chains below was sequenced from the same sample in a study of cytomegalovirus exposure and HLA in healthy donors. The PCR contained 60 Vbeta and 13 Jbeta primers. Libraries were prepared by immunoSEQ multiplex PCR; TCRdb keeps only in-frame clonotypes and omits some of them. The repertoire has around 150,000 clones, 75% to 80% of them found once; the top ten carry over 0.6%. What was sequenced was PBMCs. The receptors derive from a male donor in good health and CMV-seronegative.

The chain joins TRBV6-5 to TRBJ2-5; D is uncertain. Germline V lookup: CDR1 MNHEY, CDR2 SVGAGI. The CDR3 spans 12 residues. Trimming shortened V by 7 bases and J by 7 bases, and 13 bases separated the two germline ends. CDR3 loop: CASMETPGTQYF. For the CDR3, the DNA is TGTGCCAGCATGGAGACCCCGGGGACCCAGTACTTC.

The chain links TRBV25-1 to TRBJ1-5, with D perhaps matching TRBD1 (5 bases). Trimming removed 5 bases from V and 5 bases from J, with 10 bases in between. CDR3 length equals 13 residues. CDR1 and CDR2 from the germline V gene are MGHDK and SYGVNS. CDR3 loop: CASSITGDQPQHF. The CDR3 DNA sequence: TGTGCCAGCAGTATTACAGGAGATCAGCCCCAGCATTTT. The whole variable domain, remainder taken from reference TRBV25-1 and TRBJ1-5, is EADIYQTPRYLVIGTGKKITLECSQTMGHDKMYWYQQDPGMELHLIHYSYGVNSTEKGDLSSESTVSRIRTEHFPLTLESARPSHTSQYLCASSITGDQPQHFGDGTRLSIL.

This clone was found many times. The V gene is TRBV19, the J gene TRBJ1-2; D is ambiguous. CDR1 and CDR2 from the germline V gene are LNHDA and SQIVND (reference sequence). V lost 8 bases and J lost 4, with 14 bases in between. This CDR3 is 13 amino acids long. The CDR3 loop is CASSEGNSYGYTF. The CDR3 nucleotides read TGTGCCAGTTCTGAGGGTAACTCCTATGGCTACACCTTC. Full variable domain (outside the CDR3, taken from reference TRBV19 and TRBJ1-2): DGGITQSPKYLFRKEGQNVTLSCEQNLNHDAMYWYRQDPGQGLRLIYYSQIVNDFQKGDIAEGYSVSREKKESFPLTVTSAQKNPTAFYLCASSEGNSYGYTFGSGTRLTVV.

The chain carries TRBV11-3 and TRBJ2-7; 10 bases map to TRBD1. This CDR3 has 15 residues. The ends lost 5 bases at V and 0 bases at J; junction bases unmatched: 4. The germline V gene has CDR1 SGHNT and CDR2 YENEEA. CDR3 region: CASSPGQGDSYEQYF. Here the CDR3 DNA reads TGTGCCAGCAGCCCCGGACAGGGGGACTCCTACGAGCAGTACTTC.

This chain links TRBV4-2 with TRBJ1-6; 8 bases are shared with TRBD1. The V segment lost 4 bases and the J segment 6 bases; nucleotides outside the gene matches: 11. Germline-derived CDR1 and CDR2 are LGHNA and YNFKEQ. CDR3 length: 17 amino acids. CDR3 in DNA: TGTGCCAGCAGCCGCTCGAGGCAGGGGGCAACTAATTCACCCCTCCACTTT. Protein: CASSRSRQGATNSPLHF.

This clone showed up just once. J is TRBJ2-7 and V is TRBV13; D is unresolved. Deletions cut 5 bases from V and 5 bases from J, with 16 bases between. The CDR3 runs to 14 residues. From germline, CDR1 is PRHDT and CDR2 FYEKMQ (reference sequence). The CDR3 spells CASSRRDAGHEQYF. In DNA, the CDR3 is TGTGCCAGCAGCCGTCGTGACGCTGGGCACGAGCAGTACTTC.

The rearrangement links TRBV5-1 to TRBJ2-5, with 9 positions matching TRBD2. CDR1 is SGHRS, CDR2 YFSETQ, per germline. The CDR3 is made up of 19 amino acids. The trim removed 2 bases at V and 2 bases at J, leaving 16 bases unmatched. The CDR3 here is CASSLTKFLAGSVQETQYF. The CDR3 DNA reads as TGCGCCAGCAGCTTAACAAAGTTCCTAGCGGGATCGGTTCAAGAGACCCAGTACTTC. Based on the CDR3 plus reference TRBV5-1 and TRBJ2-5, the full variable domain is KAGVTQTPRYLIKTRGQQVTLSCSPISGHRSVSWYQQTPGQGLQFLFEYFSETQRNKGNFPGRFSGRQFSNSRSEMNVSTLELGDSALYLCASSLTKFLAGSVQETQYFGPGTRLLVL.

This clone has only one observation. The chain couples TRBV5-4 to TRBJ1-1; TRBD1 aligns across 9 bases. The junction had 16 bases not matched to a gene; V was cut back by 4 bases and J by 3 bases. The CDR3 loop spans 18 amino acids. Looked up from germline, CDR1 is SGHNT and CDR2 is YYREEE (reference sequence). The CDR3 bases are TGTGCCAGCAGCATATCCCCGGGACAGGGCCTGGGGGACACTGAAGCTTTCTTT. Protein: CASSISPGQGLGDTEAFF.

V gene TRBV19 combines with J gene TRBJ2-7, with D possibly matching TRBD1 (6 bases). Deletions cut 2 bases from V and 5 bases from J, with 16 bases between. Germline V gene sequence: CDR1 LNHDA, CDR2 SQIVND (reference sequence). CDR3 size: 15 residues. Here the CDR3 DNA reads TGTGCCAGTAGTATAACCCCCACAGGGCTCCACGAGCAGTACTTC. Translation gives CASSITPTGLHEQYF.

This clone appeared a single time. This chain links TRBV10-3 with TRBJ1-2; D unresolved. V shed 6 bases and J shed 0 bases, with 8 bases lying between them. CDR1 is ENHRY, CDR2 SYGVKD, per germline. This CDR3 has 13 residues. The CDR3 nucleotides are TGTGCCATCAGGAGCGGAGCTAACTATGGCTACACCTTC. Its translation: CAIRSGANYGYTF.

This clone was seen more than once but under ten times. V gene TRBV6-1 combines with J gene TRBJ2-3; 10 bases are shared with TRBD2. CDR3 size: 16 residues. Per the germline V gene, CDR1 is MNHNS and CDR2 is SASEGT. V lost 3 bases and J lost 2; bases outside the gene matches: 5. The CDR3: CASSDGSGGATDTQYF. The CDR3 DNA reads TGTGCCAGCAGTGACGGGAGCGGGGGGGCCACAGATACGCAGTATTTT.

The chain carries TRBV9 and TRBJ2-1; 7 bases map to TRBD1. The CDR3 length is 15 residues. Germline CDR1 is SGDLS and CDR2 is YYNGEE. After removal of 0 bases from V and 3 bases from J, the junction contained 3 bases not matched to a gene. CDR3 sequence: CASSVAGTDYNEQFF. The CDR3 DNA reads TGTGCCAGCAGCGTAGCTGGGACAGACTACAATGAGCAGTTCTTC. Filled out from reference TRBV9 and TRBJ2-1, the complete variable domain reads DSGVTQTPKHLITATGQRVTLRCSPRSGDLSVYWYQQSLDQGLQFLIQYYNGEERAKGNILERFSAQQFPDLHSELNLSSLELGDSALYFCASSVAGTDYNEQFFGPGTRLTVL.